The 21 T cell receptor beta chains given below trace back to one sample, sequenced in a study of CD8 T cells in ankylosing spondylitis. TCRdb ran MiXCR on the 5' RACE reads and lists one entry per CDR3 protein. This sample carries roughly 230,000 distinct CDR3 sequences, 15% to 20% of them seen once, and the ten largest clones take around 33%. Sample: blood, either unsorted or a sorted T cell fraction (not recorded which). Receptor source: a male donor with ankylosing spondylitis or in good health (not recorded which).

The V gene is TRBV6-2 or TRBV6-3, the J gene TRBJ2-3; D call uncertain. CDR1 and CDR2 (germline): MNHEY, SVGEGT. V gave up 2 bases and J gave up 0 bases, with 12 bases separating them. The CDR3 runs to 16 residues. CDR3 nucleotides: TGTGCCAGCAGTTACGACCCCGGAGCTAGCACAGATACGCAGTATTTT. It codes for CASSYDPGASTDTQYF.

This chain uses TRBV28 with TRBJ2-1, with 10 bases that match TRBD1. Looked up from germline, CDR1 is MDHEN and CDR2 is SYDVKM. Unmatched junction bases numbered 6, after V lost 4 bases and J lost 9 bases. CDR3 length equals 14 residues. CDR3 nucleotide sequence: TGTGCCAGCAGTTCGCGGGACAGGGGTTTTGAGCAGTTCTTC. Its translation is CASSSRDRGFEQFF.

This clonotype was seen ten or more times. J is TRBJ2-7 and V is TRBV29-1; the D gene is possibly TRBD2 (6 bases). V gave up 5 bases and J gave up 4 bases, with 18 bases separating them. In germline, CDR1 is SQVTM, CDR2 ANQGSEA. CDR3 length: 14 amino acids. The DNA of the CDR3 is TGCAGCGTTTATTCGGGAGCCCGGCCTTACGAGCAGTACTTC. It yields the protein CSVYSGARPYEQYF.

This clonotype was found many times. CDR3 protein: CASSELTGGREFF. CDR3 DNA: TGTGCCAGCAGCGAATTAACTGGGGGGAGAGAGTTCTTC. The chain is built from TRBV7-8 and TRBJ2-1, with TRBD2 as a possible D gene (6 bases). The V gene lost 5 bases and the J gene lost 14 bases, with 19 bases spanning the gap. CDR1 and CDR2 (germline): SGHVS, FQNEAQ. The length of the CDR3 is 13 residues.

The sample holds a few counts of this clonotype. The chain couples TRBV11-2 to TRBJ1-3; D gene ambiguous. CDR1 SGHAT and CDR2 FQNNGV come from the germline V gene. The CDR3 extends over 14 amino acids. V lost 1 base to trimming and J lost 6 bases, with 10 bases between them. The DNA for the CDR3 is TGTGCCAGCAGCTTAGCTGGCGGGGAAAACACCATATATTTT. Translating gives CASSLAGGENTIYF.

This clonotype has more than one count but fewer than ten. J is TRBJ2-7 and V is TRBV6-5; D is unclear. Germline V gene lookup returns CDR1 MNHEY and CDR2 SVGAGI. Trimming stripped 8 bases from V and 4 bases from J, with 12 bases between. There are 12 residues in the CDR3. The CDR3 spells CASGGPPYEQYF. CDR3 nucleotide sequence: TGTGCCAGCGGCGGCCCGCCTTACGAGCAGTACTTC.

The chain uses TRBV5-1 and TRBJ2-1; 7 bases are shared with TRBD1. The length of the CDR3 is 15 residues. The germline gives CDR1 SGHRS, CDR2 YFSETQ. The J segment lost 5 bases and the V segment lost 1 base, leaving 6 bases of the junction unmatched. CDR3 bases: TGCGCCAGCAGCTTGATGACAGGGTGGGACAATGAGCAGTTCTTC. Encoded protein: CASSLMTGWDNEQFF.

The CDR3 DNA sequence: TGTGCCAGTAGTCTCCCGCGAGGACTAGCGGGAGGGCCTAACACAGATACGCAGTATTTT. Translation gives CASSLPRGLAGGPNTDTQYF. The V gene is TRBV19, the J gene TRBJ2-3, with TRBD2 identical over 15 bases. The CDR3 runs to 20 residues. The junction had 14 bases not matched to a gene; V was cut back by 5 bases and J by 2 bases. CDR1 is LNHDA and CDR2 is SQIVND in the germline V gene (reference sequence).

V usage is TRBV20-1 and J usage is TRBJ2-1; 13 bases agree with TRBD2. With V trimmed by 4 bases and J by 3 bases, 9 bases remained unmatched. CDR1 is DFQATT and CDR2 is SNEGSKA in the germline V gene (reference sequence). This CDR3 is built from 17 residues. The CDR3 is CSATPGLAGTFYNEQFF. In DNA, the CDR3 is TGCAGTGCTACCCCGGGACTAGCGGGAACCTTCTACAATGAGCAGTTCTTC.

This CDR3 is CASSLVAGVNYEQYF. In nucleotides, the CDR3 is TGTGCCAGCAGCTTAGTTGCGGGAGTGAACTACGAGCAGTACTTC. This chain joins TRBV7-2 and TRBJ2-7; TRBD2 agrees at 7 bases. The V gene's germline CDR1 is SGHTA and CDR2 FQGNSA. The V segment lost 1 base and the J segment 3 bases; nucleotides outside the gene matches: 6. The CDR3 contains 15 residues.

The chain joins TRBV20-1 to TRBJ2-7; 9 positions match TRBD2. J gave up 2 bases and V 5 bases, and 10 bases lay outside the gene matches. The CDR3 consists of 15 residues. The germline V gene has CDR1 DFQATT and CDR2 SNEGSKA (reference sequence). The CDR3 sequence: CSALTSGAFTYEQYF. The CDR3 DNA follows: TGCAGTGCTTTGACTAGCGGAGCTTTTACCTACGAGCAGTACTTC.

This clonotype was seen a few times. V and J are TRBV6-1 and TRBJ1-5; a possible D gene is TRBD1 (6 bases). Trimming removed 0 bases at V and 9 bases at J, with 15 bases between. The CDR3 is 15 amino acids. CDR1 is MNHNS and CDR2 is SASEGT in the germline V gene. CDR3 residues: CASSEAGGLRWPQHF. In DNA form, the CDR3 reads TGTGCCAGCAGTGAAGCAGGGGGGCTCCGTTGGCCCCAGCATTTT.

The CDR3 here is CASSYPPIGLISYEQYF. The CDR3, as DNA: TGTGCCAGCAGTTACCCTCCTATAGGACTTATCTCCTACGAGCAGTACTTC. The chain recombines TRBV6-2 or TRBV6-3 with TRBJ2-7; tentative D call: TRBD2 (5 bases). The CDR3 extends over 17 amino acids. CDR1 and CDR2 from the germline V gene are MNHEY and SVGEGT. Trimming pared 2 bases from V and 0 bases from J, leaving 17 bases between.

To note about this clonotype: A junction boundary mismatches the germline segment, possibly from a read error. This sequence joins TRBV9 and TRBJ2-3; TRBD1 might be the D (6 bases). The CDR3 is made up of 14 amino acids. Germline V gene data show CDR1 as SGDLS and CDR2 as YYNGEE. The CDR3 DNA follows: TGTGCCAGCAGCGCGAGGGGGTCCGCAGATACGCGGTATTTT. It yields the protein CASSARGSADTRYF.

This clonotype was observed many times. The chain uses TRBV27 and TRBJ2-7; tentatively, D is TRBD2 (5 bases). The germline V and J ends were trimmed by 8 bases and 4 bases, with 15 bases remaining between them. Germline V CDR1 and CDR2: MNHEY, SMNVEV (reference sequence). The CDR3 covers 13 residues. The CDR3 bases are TGTGCCAGCGGCTTGCGGGTCCATTACGAGCAGTACTTC. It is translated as CASGLRVHYEQYF.

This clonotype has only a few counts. The CDR3 DNA follows: TGCAGTGCCGGACTAGCGGGAATCAATGAGCAGTTCTTC. It translates to CSAGLAGINEQFF. The gene calls are TRBV20-1 and TRBJ2-1; 12 positions agree with TRBD2. CDR1 is DFQATT and CDR2 is SNEGSKA in the germline V gene (reference sequence). V was pared by 6 bases and J by 6 bases, with 3 bases of the junction left unmatched. The CDR3 is 13 residues long.

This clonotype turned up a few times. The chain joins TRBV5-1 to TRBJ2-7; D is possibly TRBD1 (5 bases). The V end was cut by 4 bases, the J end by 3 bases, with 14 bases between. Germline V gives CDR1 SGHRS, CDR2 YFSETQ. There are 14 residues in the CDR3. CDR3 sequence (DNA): TGCGCCAGCAGCCCCCGCCAGGGTTACTACGAGCAGTACTTC. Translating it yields CASSPRQGYYEQYF. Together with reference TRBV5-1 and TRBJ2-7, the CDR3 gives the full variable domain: KAGVTQTPRYLIKTRGQQVTLSCSPISGHRSVSWYQQTPGQGLQFLFEYFSETQRNKGNFPGRFSGRQFSNSRSEMNVSTLELGDSALYLCASSPRQGYYEQYFGPGTRLTVT.

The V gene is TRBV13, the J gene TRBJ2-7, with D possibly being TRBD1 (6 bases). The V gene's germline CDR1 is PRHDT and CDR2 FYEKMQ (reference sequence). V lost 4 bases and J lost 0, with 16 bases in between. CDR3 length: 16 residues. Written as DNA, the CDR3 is TGTGCCAGCAGCTCGAATAATCAGGGGAACTCCTACGAGCAGTACTTC. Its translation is CASSSNNQGNSYEQYF.

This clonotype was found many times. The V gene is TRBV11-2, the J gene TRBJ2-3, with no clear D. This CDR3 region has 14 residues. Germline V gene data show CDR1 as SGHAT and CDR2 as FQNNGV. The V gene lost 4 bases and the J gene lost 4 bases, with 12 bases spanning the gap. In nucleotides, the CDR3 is TGTGCCAGCAGCTCAGACATAGGGTCAGATACGCAGTATTTT. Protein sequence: CASSSDIGSDTQYF.

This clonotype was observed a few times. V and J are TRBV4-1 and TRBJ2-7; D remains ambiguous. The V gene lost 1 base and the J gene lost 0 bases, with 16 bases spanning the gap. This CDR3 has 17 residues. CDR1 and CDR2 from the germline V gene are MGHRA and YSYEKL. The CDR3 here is CASSQGPGYGSSYEQYF. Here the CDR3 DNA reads TGCGCCAGCAGCCAAGGTCCTGGGTATGGTTCCTCCTACGAGCAGTACTTC.

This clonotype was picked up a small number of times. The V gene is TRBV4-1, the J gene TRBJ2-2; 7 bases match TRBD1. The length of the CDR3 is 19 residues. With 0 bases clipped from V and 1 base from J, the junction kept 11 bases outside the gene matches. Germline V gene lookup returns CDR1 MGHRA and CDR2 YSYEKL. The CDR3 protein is CASSQDFSRRTGNTGELFF. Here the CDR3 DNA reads TGCGCCAGCAGCCAAGATTTCTCCCGCCGGACAGGGAACACCGGGGAGCTGTTTTTT.